This record looks at one T cell receptor beta chain sequence and its context. Its antigen is unknown. In replicate PCRs of sorted subsets, 150 to 200 ng DNA, approximately 32,000 T cell genomes, was used. Sequencing used immunoSEQ multiplex PCR; TCRdb keeps in-frame clones, though not all of them. Of over 1.4 million clones in the sample, about 96% are singletons; the top ten hold roughly 1.2%. The sample is drawn from a study of shared clonotypes between healthy human individuals. The study's findings and limits: Compared with clonotypes that all four donors shared, non-shared clonotypes had lower generation probabilities. The study sampled only blood, and tissue repertoires likely differ.

The sequenced sample consisted of naive CD4+ T cells sorted from blood. Subset of the sample: CD45RA+ positively selected. This sequence originates from a young man in good health.

The DNA for the CDR3 is TGTGCCAGCAGCCACTCGACAGAAGCCAAAAACATTCAGTACTTC. Translation gives CASSHSTEAKNIQYF. The genes are TRBV7-9 and TRBJ2-4, with D possibly being TRBD1 (5 bases). Germline CDR1 is SEHNR and CDR2 is FQNEAQ (reference sequence). This CDR3 has 15 residues. The V end lost 5 bases, the J end lost 0 bases, and 11 bases lay between the germline ends.